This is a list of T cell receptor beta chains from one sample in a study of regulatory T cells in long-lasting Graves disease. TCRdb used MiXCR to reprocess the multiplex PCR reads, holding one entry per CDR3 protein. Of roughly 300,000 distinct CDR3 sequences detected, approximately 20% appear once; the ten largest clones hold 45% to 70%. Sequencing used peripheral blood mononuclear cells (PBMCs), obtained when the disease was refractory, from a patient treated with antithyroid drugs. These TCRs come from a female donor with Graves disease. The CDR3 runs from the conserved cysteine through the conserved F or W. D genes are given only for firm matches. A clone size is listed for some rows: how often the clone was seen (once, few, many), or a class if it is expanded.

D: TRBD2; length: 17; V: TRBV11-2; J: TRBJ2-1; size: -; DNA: TGTGCCAGCAGCTTAGATCTCAACGTGGGAGGGGACAATGAGCAGTTCTTC; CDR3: CASSLDLNVGGDNEQFF
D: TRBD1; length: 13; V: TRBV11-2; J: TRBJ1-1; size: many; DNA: TGTGCCAGCAGTTTGAACAGGGGAACCGAAGCTTTCTTT; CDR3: CASSLNRGTEAFF
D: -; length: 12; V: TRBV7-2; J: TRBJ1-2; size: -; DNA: TGTGCCAGCAGCTTACGGGAAGGGGGCTACACCTTC; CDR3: CASSLREGGYTF
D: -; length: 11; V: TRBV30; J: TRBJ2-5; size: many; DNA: TGTGCCTGGAGTGTACGAGAGACCCAGTACTTC; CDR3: CAWSVRETQYF
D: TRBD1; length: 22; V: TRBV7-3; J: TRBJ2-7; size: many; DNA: TGTGCCAGCACCCCAAAGACCCGGGAACAGGGGGCCGTAAGAGGCCTCTCCGACGAGCAGTACTTC; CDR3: CASTPKTREQGAVRGLSDEQYF
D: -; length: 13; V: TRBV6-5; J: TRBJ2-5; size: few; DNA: TGTGCCAGCAGTTTTAGCGTGTCAGAGACCCAGTACTTC; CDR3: CASSFSVSETQYF
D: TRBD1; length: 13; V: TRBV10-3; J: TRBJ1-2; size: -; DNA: TGTGCCATCAGGGAGGACAGGTCCCTTGGCTACACCTTC; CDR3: CAIREDRSLGYTF
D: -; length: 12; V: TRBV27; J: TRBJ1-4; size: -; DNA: TGTGCCAGCAGTTCTTATGGGACAAGACTGTTTTTT; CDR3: CASSSYGTRLFF
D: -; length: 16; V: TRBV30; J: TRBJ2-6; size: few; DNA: TGTGCCTGGACACCCGGGCCAGCCTCTGGGGCCAACGTCCTGACTTTC; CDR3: CAWTPGPASGANVLTF
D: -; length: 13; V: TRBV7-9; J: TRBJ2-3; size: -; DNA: TGTGCCAGCAGCTTCCAGGGTCCCGATACGCAGTATTTT; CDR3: CASSFQGPDTQYF
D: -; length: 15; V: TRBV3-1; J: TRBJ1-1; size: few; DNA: TGTGCCAGCAGCCGCTCCCGCGGGGGGGGCACTGAAGCTTTCTTT; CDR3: CASSRSRGGGTEAFF
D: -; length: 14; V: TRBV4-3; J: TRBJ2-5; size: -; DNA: TGCGCCAGCAGCCAACGGGGTCTAGCGGAGACCCAGTACTTC; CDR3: CASSQRGLAETQYF
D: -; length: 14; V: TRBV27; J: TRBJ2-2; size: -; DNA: TGTGCCAGCAGTTGGCAGGGTACTAGCGGGGAGCTGTTTTTT; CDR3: CASSWQGTSGELFF
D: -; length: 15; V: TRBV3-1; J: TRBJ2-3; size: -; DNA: TGTGCCAGCAGCCAAGGGGTAGGGAGCACAGATACGCAGTATTTT; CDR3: CASSQGVGSTDTQYF
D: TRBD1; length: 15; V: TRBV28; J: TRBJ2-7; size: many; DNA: TGTGCCAGCAGTTTAATCCAGGGGGCTTCCTACGAGCAGTACTTC; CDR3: CASSLIQGASYEQYF
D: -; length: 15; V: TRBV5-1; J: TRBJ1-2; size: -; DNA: TGCGCCAGCAGCTTCGGTGGAGCCGGGGACTATGGCTACACCTTC; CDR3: CASSFGGAGDYGYTF
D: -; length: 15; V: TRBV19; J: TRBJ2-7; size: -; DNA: TGTGCCAGTAGTATAGCGGGCGGAAATACCTACGAGCAGTACTTC; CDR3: CASSIAGGNTYEQYF
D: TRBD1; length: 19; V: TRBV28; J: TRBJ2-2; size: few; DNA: TGTGCCAGCAGCCGGGACAGGGGTTTGGGCGGGGCGAACACCGGGGAGCTGTTTTTT; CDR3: CASSRDRGLGGANTGELFF
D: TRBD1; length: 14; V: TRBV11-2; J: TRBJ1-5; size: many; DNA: TGTGCCAGCAGCGCGGACAGGGTTAATCAGCCCCAGCATTTT; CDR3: CASSADRVNQPQHF
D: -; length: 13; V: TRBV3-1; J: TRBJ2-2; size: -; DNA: TGTGCCAACAGCCAAGAGAATAGCGGGGAGCTGTTTTTT; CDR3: CANSQENSGELFF
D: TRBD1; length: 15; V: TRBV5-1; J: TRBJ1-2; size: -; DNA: TGCGCCAGCAGCTTAGACAGGGGGCGATTCTATGGCTACACCTTC; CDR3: CASSLDRGRFYGYTF
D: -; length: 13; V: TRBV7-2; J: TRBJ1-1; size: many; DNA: TGTGCCAGCAGCGCGAGAACAGGGACTGAAGCTTTCTTT; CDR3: CASSARTGTEAFF
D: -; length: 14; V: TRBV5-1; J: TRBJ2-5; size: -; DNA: TGCGCCAGCAGCTTGGAGGGTAGCCGAGAGACCCAGTACTTC; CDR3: CASSLEGSRETQYF
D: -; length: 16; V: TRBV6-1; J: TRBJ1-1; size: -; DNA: TGTGCCAGCAGCAGAAGTCATCCAGGGGAGCCAACTGAAGCTTTCTTT; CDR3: CASSRSHPGEPTEAFF
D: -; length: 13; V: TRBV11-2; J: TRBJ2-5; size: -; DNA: TGTGCCAGCAGCTTCGGGACGGTGGAGACCCAGTACTTC; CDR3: CASSFGTVETQYF
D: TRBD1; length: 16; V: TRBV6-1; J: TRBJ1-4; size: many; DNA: TGTGCCAGCAGTGAATGGACAGGGGATAACGGTGAAAAACTGTTTTTT; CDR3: CASSEWTGDNGEKLFF
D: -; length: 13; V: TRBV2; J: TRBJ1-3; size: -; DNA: TGTGCCAGCAGTCGAGGGGCCCGAAACACCATATATTTT; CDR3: CASSRGARNTIYF
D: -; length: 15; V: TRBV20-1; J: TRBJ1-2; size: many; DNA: TGCAGTGCTAGAGATTCTAACGGACCTAACTATGGCTACACCTTC; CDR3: CSARDSNGPNYGYTF
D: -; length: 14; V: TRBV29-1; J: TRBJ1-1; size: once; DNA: TGCAGCGTCCGGGGATGGGGGCTGAACACTGAAGCTTTCTTT; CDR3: CSVRGWGLNTEAFF
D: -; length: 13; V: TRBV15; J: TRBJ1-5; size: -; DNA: TGTGCCACCAGCAGGCTAGTAAATCAGCCCCAGCATTTT; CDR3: CATSRLVNQPQHF
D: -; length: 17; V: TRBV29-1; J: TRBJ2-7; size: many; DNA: TGCAGCGTTTTGACCAAAAACAGGGCGACCTTTTCCTACGAGCAGTACTTC; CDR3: CSVLTKNRATFSYEQYF
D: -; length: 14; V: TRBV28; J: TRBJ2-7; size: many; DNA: TGTGCCAGCAGTTTAGGCAGGACGACCTACGAGCAGTACTTC; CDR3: CASSLGRTTYEQYF
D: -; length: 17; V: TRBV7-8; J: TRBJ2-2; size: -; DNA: TGTGCCAGCAGCTTACTGGACAGTCTGGAGGACACCGGGGAGCTGTTTTTT; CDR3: CASSLLDSLEDTGELFF
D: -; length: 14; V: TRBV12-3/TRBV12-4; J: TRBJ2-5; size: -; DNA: TGTGCCAGCACCCAGGACACTCCTTCAGAGACCCAGTACTTC; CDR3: CASTQDTPSETQYF
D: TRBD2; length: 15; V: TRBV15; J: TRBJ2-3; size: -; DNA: TGTGCCACCAGCAGACTAGCGGGAGTCGTGGATACGCAGTATTTT; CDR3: CATSRLAGVVDTQYF
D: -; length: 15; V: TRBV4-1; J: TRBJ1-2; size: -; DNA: TGCGCCAGCAGCCAAGAGAGTACGGGCAACTATGGCTACACCTTC; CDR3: CASSQESTGNYGYTF
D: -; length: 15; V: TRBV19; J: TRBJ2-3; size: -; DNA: TGTGCCAGTAGCCTGACGGGGGCCAGCACAGATACGCAGTATTTT; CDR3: CASSLTGASTDTQYF
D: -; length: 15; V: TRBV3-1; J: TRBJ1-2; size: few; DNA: TGTGCCAGCAGCCAAGAGGAATTCGGGTCCTATGGCTACACCTTC; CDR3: CASSQEEFGSYGYTF
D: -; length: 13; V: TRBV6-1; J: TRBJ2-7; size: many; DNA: TGTGCCAGCAGGCGCCAGGGGCCCTACGAGCAGTACTTC; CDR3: CASRRQGPYEQYF
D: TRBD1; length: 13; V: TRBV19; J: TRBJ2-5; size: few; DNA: TGTGCCAGTATGGCGACAGGGGAAGAGACCCAGTACTTC; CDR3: CASMATGEETQYF
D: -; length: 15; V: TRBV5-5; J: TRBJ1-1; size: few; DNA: TGTGCCAGCAGCTTGGGGGGGGGGGAGAACACTGAAGCTTTCTTT; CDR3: CASSLGGGENTEAFF
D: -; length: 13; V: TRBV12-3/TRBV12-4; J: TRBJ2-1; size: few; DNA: TGTGCCAGCAGTTTCTTAGGGGAGGATGAGCAGTTCTTC; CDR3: CASSFLGEDEQFF
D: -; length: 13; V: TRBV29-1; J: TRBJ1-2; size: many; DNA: TGCAGCGTTGCCACAGGGCCCGACTATGGCTACACCTTC; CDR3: CSVATGPDYGYTF
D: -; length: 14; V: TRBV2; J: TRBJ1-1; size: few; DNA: TGTGCCAGCAGTGGACTGGGGGCAGTGACTGAAGCTTTCTTT; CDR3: CASSGLGAVTEAFF
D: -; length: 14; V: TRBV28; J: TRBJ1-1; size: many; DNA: TGTGCCAGCAGTTTAACGGTGGCACCCCAGGAAGCTTTCTTT; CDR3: CASSLTVAPQEAFF